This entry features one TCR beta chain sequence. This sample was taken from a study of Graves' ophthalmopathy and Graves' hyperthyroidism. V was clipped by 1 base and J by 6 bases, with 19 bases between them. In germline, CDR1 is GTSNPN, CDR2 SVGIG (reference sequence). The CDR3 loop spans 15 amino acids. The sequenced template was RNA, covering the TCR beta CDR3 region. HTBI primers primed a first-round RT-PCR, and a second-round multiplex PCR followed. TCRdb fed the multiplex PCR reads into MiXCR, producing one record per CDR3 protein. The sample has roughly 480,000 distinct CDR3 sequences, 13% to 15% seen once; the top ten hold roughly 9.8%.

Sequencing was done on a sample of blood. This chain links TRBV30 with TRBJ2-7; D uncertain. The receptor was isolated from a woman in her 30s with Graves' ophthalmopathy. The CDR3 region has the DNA TGTGCCTGGAGTGGGGGAAAGAGAGTCCCTCTCGAGCAGTACTTC. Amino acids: CAWSGGKRVPLEQYF.